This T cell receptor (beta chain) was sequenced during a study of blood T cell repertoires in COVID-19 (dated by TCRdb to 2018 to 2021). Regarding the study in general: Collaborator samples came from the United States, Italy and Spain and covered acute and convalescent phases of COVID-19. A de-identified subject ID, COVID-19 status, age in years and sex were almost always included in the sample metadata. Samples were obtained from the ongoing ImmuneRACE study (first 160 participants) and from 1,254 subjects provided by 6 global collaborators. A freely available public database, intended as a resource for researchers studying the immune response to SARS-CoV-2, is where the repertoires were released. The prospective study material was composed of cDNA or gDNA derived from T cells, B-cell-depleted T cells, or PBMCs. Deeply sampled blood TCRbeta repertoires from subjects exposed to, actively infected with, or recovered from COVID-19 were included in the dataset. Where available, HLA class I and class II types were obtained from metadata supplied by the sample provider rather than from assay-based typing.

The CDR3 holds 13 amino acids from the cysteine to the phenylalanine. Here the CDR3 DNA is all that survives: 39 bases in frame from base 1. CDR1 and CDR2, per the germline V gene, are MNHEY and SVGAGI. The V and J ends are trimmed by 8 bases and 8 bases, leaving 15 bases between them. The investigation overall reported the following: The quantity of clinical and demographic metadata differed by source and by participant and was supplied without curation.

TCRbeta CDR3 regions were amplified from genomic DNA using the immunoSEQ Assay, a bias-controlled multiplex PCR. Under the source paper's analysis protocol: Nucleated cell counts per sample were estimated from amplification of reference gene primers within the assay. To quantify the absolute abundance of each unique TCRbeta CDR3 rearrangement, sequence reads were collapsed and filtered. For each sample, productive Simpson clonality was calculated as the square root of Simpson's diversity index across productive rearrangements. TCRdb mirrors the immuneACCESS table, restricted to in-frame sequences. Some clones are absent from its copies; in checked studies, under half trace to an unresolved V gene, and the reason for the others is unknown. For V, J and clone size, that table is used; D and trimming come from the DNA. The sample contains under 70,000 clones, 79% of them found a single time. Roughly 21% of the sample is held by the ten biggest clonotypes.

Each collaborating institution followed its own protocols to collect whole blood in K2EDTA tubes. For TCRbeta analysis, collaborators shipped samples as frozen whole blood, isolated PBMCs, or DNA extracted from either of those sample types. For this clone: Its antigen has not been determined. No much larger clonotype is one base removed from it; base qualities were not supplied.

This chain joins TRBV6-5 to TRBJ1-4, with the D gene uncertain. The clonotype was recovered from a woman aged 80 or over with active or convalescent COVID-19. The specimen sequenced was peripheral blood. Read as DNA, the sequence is TGTGCCAGCGCCTGGACTCTCGGAGAAAAACTGTTTTTT. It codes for CASAWTLGEKLFF.